A single sample gave rise to the 13 T cell receptor beta chains below, sequenced in a study of human T cells and chemical hapten exposure. The time point was: pre-sensitization, week 0. Stated treatment: therapeutic diphenylcyclopropenone sensitization with weekly scalp DPC. Via MiXCR, TCRdb re-called the RACE reads, giving one row per CDR3 protein. This sample has fewer than 300,000 distinct CDR3 sequences, with over 7.5% found just once. Sample: whole blood, taken in connection with sensitization to the hapten diphenylcyclopropenone (DPC). These receptors were collected from a man aged 18 to 30 with alopecia areata. Some clones in this sample may be carry-over from other donors' samples.

The sample holds many counts of this clonotype. The V call is TRBV6-2 or TRBV6-3, the J call TRBJ1-2, with 8 bases matching TRBD1. Germline CDR1 is MNHEY and CDR2 is SVGEGT. There are 16 residues in the CDR3. V shed 5 bases and J 7 bases; nucleotides not matched to a gene: 15. The CDR3 DNA follows: TGTGCCAGCAGTACTAGCCTCGGACAGGGCAGAGCTGGCTACACCTTC. It translates to CASSTSLGQGRAGYTF.

This clonotype was counted only a few times. V is TRBV15 and J is TRBJ2-7; D not certain. The V gene lost 1 base and the J gene lost 0 bases, with 10 bases spanning the gap. The CDR3 contains 15 residues. The germline V gene has CDR1 LNHNV and CDR2 YYDKDF (reference sequence). The CDR3 spells CATSRARLGSYEQYF. DNA of the CDR3: TGTGCCACCAGCAGAGCCCGACTGGGCTCCTACGAGCAGTACTTC.

This clonotype was picked up a small number of times. The V and J genes are TRBV6-1 and TRBJ1-5, with D perhaps matching TRBD1 (5 bases). Trimming left V 7 bases short and J 6 bases short, with 22 bases between. Germline CDR1 MNHNS, CDR2 SASEGT. The CDR3 length is 16 residues. CDR3 residues: CASIAESWGVVQPQHF. DNA for the CDR3: TGTGCCAGCATTGCCGAATCTTGGGGGGTGGTTCAGCCCCAGCATTTT.

The V gene is TRBV28, the J gene TRBJ2-3; no reliable D call. Trimming stripped 5 bases from V and 8 bases from J, with 8 bases between. The CDR3 is 11 residues long. The germline V gene encodes CDR1 MDHEN and CDR2 SYDVKM. CDR3 sequence (DNA): TGTGCCAGCAGTGAAAAGGGTACGCAGTATTTT. The encoded protein is CASSEKGTQYF. The whole variable domain, remainder taken from reference TRBV28 and TRBJ2-3, is DVKVTQSSRYLVKRTGEKVFLECVQDMDHENMFWYRQDPGLGLRLIYFSYDVKMKEKGDIPEGYSVSREKKERFSLILESASTNQTSMYLCASSEKGTQYFGPGTRLTVL.

The V gene is TRBV7-2, the J gene TRBJ2-2, with 7 bases lining up with TRBD2. V was pared by 3 bases and J by 3 bases, with 1 base of the junction left unmatched. Germline values: CDR1 SGHTA, CDR2 FQGNSA. CDR3 size: 14 residues. CDR3 sequence reads: CASSFAGDTGELFF. The CDR3 region has the DNA TGTGCCAGCAGCTTCGCGGGGGACACCGGGGAGCTGTTTTTT.

This clonotype occurred a few times. A junction end diverges from the germline sequence, so it may reflect a read error. This chain joins TRBV28 and TRBJ1-6; the D gene is possibly TRBD1 (6 bases). Germline loops: CDR1 MDHEN, CDR2 SYDVKM. This CDR3 comprises 11 residues. The CDR3 loop reads CASSSNRAFAF. CDR3 in DNA: TGTGCCAGCAGTTCTAACAGGGCTTTTGCCTTT.

Only a few counts were recorded for this clonotype. This chain connects TRBV7-9 to TRBJ2-7; TRBD2 aligns across 8 bases. The CDR3 runs 14 residues. The V gene's germline CDR1 is SEHNR and CDR2 FQNEAQ (reference sequence). J gave up 2 bases and V 8 bases, and 8 bases lay outside the gene matches. CDR3 in DNA: TGTGCCAGCTCCCCGGGGGGGGCACCCTACGAGCAGTACGTC. Amino acids: CASSPGGAPYEQYV.

The V and J genes are TRBV11-1 and TRBJ2-5; 8 nucleotides agree with TRBD1. The CDR3 covers 15 residues. CDR1 is SGHAT, CDR2 FQDESV, per germline (reference sequence). The junction had 13 bases not matched to a gene; V was cut back by 6 bases and J by 7 bases. The CDR3 nucleotides are TGTGCCAGCAGACCCCGGACAGGGACCTTCGGGACCCAGTACTTC. This sequence encodes CASRPRTGTFGTQYF.

J is TRBJ1-5 and V is TRBV6-2 or TRBV6-3; TRBD1 matches at 9 bases. CDR1 is MNHEY and CDR2 is SVGEGT in the germline V gene. This CDR3 is built from 17 residues. Trimming removed 6 bases from V and 4 bases from J; junction bases left unmatched: 13. The CDR3: CASRPGQGLLRNQPQHF. The CDR3 nucleotides read TGTGCCAGCAGACCGGGACAGGGTCTTTTACGGAATCAGCCCCAGCATTTT.

In its sample, this clonotype was seen many times. The chain has TRBV6-1 and TRBJ1-1; perhaps TRBD1 as D (6 bases). The CDR3 length is 13 residues. Germline V gene data show CDR1 as MNHNS and CDR2 as SASEGT. The V end was cut by 5 bases, the J end by 5 bases, with 12 bases between. The CDR3 DNA is TGTGCCAGCAGTACACAGGGAACGACTGAAGCTTTCTTT. The encoded protein is CASSTQGTTEAFF.

Many counts were recorded for this clonotype. CDR3 in amino acids: CASSLAGGMNTEAFF. The CDR3, as DNA: TGTGCCAGCAGCTTAGCAGGGGGAATGAACACTGAAGCTTTCTTT. The genes are TRBV7-9 and TRBJ1-1; D might be TRBD1 (6 bases). Germline CDR1 and CDR2: SEHNR and FQNEAQ (reference sequence). Between the trimmed V and J ends, which lost 0 bases and 0 bases, there was a span of 8 bases. The CDR3 has 15 amino acids.

This clonotype was seen repeatedly, ten times or more. V usage is TRBV19 and J usage is TRBJ1-5; D is undetermined. Germline-derived CDR1 and CDR2 are LNHDA and SQIVND (reference sequence). The CDR3 contains 14 residues. The germline V and J ends were trimmed by 6 bases and 0 bases, with 9 bases remaining between them. The CDR3 protein is CASSRHSSNQPQHF. The CDR3 DNA sequence: TGTGCCAGTAGCCGACACTCTAGCAATCAGCCCCAGCATTTT. The full variable domain, in which reference TRBV19 and TRBJ1-5 provide the parts outside the CDR3, is DGGITQSPKYLFRKEGQNVTLSCEQNLNHDAMYWYRQDPGQGLRLIYYSQIVNDFQKGDIAEGYSVSREKKESFPLTVTSAQKNPTAFYLCASSRHSSNQPQHFGDGTRLSIL.

This clonotype was detected a few times. CDR3 protein: CASSQSGVQPQHF. In DNA, the CDR3 is TGTGCCAGCAGCCAATCGGGCGTTCAACCCCAGCATTTT. The chain uses TRBV3-1 and TRBJ1-5, with D unclear. The CDR3 has 13 amino acids. V was clipped by 2 bases and J by 10 bases, with 12 bases between them. CDR1 is LGHDT and CDR2 is YNNKEL in the germline V gene (reference sequence).